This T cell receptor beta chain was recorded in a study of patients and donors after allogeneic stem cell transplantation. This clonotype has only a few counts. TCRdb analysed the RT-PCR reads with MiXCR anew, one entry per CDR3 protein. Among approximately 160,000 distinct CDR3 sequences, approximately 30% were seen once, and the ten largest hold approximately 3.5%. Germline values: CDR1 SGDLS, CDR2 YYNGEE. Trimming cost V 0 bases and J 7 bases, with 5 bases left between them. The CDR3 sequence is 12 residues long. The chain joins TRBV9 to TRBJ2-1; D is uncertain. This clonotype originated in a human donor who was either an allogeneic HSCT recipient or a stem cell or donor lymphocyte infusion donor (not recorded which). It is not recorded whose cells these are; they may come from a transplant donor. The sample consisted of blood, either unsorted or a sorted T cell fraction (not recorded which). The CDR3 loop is CASSVDQNEQFF. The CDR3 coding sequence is TGTGCCAGCAGCGTAGACCAAAATGAGCAGTTCTTC.